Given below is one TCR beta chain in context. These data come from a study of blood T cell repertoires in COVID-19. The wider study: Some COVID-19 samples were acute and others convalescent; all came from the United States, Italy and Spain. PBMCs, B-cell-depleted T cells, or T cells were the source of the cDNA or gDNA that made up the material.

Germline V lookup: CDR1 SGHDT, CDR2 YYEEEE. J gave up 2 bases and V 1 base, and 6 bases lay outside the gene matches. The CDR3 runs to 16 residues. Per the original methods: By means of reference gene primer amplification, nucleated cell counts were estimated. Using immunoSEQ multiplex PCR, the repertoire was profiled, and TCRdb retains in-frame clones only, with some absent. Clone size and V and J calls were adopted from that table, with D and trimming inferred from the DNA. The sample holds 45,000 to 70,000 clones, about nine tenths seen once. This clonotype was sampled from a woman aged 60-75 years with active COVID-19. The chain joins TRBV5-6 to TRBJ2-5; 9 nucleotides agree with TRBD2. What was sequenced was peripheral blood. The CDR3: CASSLRLAGEQETQYF. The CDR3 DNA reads TGTGCCAGCAGCTTGAGATTAGCGGGGGAGCAAGAGACCCAGTACTTC.